The present TCR beta chain was sequenced within a study of blood T cells in healthy people across ages. Findings and caveats of the study: Not knowing donor CMV status may have confounded expanded clonotype changes.

Alongside a J-beta primer mix, a sample-barcoded 5' primer served in a second PCR lasting about 7 to 12 cycles. From the 5' RACE reads, TCRdb called clonotypes with MiXCR, one entry per CDR3 protein. Altogether roughly 800,000 distinct CDR3 sequences are present, about three fifths being singletons, with the ten largest covering approximately 23%. This clonotype was seen more than once but under ten times. Its antigen is unidentified. Trimming at V came to 8 bases and at J to 2 bases, leaving 7 bases not matched to a gene. This CDR3 contains 14 residues. This TCR came from a man in his thirties or forties in good health. V gene TRBV12-3 or TRBV12-4 combines with J gene TRBJ2-7; 9 bases fit TRBD1. Material: blood. CDR3 coding DNA: TGTGCCAGCGGAAAACAGGGGGCCACCTACGAGCAGTACTTC. Protein product: CASGKQGATYEQYF.